This TCR beta chain appears in the sequencing data of a study of shared clonotypes between healthy human individuals. Findings and limits, study-wide: What rarefaction showed was incomplete sorted-subset sequencing despite large depth.

On this clone itself: Its target is unknown. Compared with germline, one end of the junction differs, possibly owing to a read error.

Germline CDR1 SGHTA, CDR2 FQGNSA. The CDR3 runs 13 residues. Data came from immunoSEQ multiplex PCR; TCRdb stores just in-frame clones and leaves some out. The data hold under 2,500,000 clones, with almost 96% observed a single time. The TCR comes from a man aged 18 to 30 in good health. The sequencing input was naive CD4+ T cells sorted from blood. The subset here: CD45RA+ positively selected. This chain links TRBV7-2 with TRBJ1-1; TRBD1 might be the D (5 bases). The CDR3 nucleotides are TGTGCCAGCAGACAACAGGAGAACATTGAAGCTTTCTTT. This sequence encodes CASRQQENIEAFF.